This entry describes one T cell receptor (beta chain). The data were obtained in a study of blood T cell repertoires in COVID-19. CDR3 length: 15 amino acids. The germline V gene encodes CDR1 SGHVS and CDR2 FQNEAQ. Trimming cost V 2 bases and J 2 bases, with 13 bases left between them. Method: immunoSEQ multiplex PCR; TCRdb's copy keeps in-frame clones and lacks some. The sample consists of roughly 170,000 clones, under 85% of them appearing once. Enrolled through a virtual design, the participants were between roughly 18 and 90 years of age and came from under 30 US areas. Donors in Cohort 3 who had recovered were those with two negative PCRs, healthcare professional clearance, or resolution of their symptoms.

The specimen was PBMCs or T cells enriched from blood (not recorded which). This chain connects TRBV7-8 to TRBJ2-7; no reliable D call. The receptor was isolated from a man between 50 and 59 years old who had recovered from COVID-19. The CDR3 loop reads CASSLFEAVTYEQYF. The DNA of the CDR3 is TGTGCCAGCAGCTTATTTGAGGCAGTAACCTACGAGCAGTACTTC.